This TCR beta chain was captured in a study of blood T cell repertoires in COVID-19. Turning to the study itself: Acute and convalescent COVID-19 specimens originated in the United States, Italy and Spain.

Germline V gives CDR1 WNHNN, CDR2 SYGVQD (reference sequence). With 6 bases clipped from V and 10 bases from J, the junction kept 5 bases outside the gene matches. The CDR3 consists of 13 residues. Authors' processing steps: Amplification from reference gene primers served as the basis for estimated nucleated cell counts. Method: immunoSEQ multiplex PCR; TCRdb's copy keeps in-frame clones and lacks some. That table furnishes V, J and clone size, whereas the DNA furnished D and trimming. The repertoire holds some 180,000 clones, with about 80% as singletons. Sequenced sample: PBMCs or T cells enriched from blood (not recorded which). This sequence joins TRBV10-1 and TRBJ1-6, with 8 bases aligning to TRBD1. This TCR came from a woman aged 55-69 years with acute COVID-19. CDR3 in amino acids: CASSAGQGSPLHF. The DNA of the CDR3 is TGCGCCAGCAGCGCCGGACAGGGCTCACCCCTCCACTTT.